The present T cell receptor beta chain was sequenced within a study of blood T cell repertoires in COVID-19. Looking at the study overall: Whether acute or convalescent, the COVID-19 samples came from the United States, Italy and Spain. Sample material is recorded as cDNA or gDNA derived from T cells, B-cell-depleted T cells, or PBMCs.

The CDR3 sequence is 16 residues long. Germline values: CDR1 LNHDA, CDR2 SQIVND (reference sequence). V trimming: 3 bases; J trimming: 2 bases; junction bases outside the gene matches: 6. Study processing details: Amplification of reference gene primers provided the estimated nucleated cell counts. The assay was immunoSEQ multiplex PCR, and TCRdb's table has in-frame clones only and misses some. The DNA gave D and trimming, while V, J and clone size come from that table. The table shows 50,000 or so clones, with 75% to 85% occurring only once. J is TRBJ1-5 and V is TRBV19, with 8 bases lining up with TRBD1. The receptor was isolated from a man aged 40-50 years with acute or convalescent COVID-19. Sequenced sample: peripheral blood. As DNA, the CDR3 is TGTGCCAGTAGTATTCAGCAGGGGGCTGGCAATCAGCCCCAGCATTTT. It translates to CASSIQQGAGNQPQHF.